This T cell receptor beta chain is drawn from a study of shared clonotypes between healthy human individuals. The data were produced by immunoSEQ multiplex PCR, yet TCRdb's version contains in-frame clones alone and is incomplete. The top ten clones hold more than 20% of a sample with under 850,000 clones, 92% of them seen once. As defined, naive CD8 cells were CD45RO-negative and positively selected for CCR7, with terminally differentiated effector memory CD45RA+ cells excluded. Healthy adults negative for HIV, lacking recent acute infections or vaccinations, served as donors. Germline CDR1 and CDR2: MNHEY and SMNVEV (reference sequence). This CDR3 is 12 amino acids long. Trimming took 4 bases from V and 7 from J; bases not matched to a gene: 3.

The chain joins TRBV27 to TRBJ1-1; 7 bases align to TRBD1. Sample: naive CD8+ T cells sorted from blood. The sequence was obtained from a man aged 25-45 years in good health. The CDR3 bases are TGTGCCAGCAGTTACCACAGGGGTGAAGCTTTCTTT. It translates to CASSYHRGEAFF.